The clone carrying this T cell receptor beta chain came up many times. Its antigen remains unidentified. Investigators excluded patients with uncontrolled infection, other autoimmune disease, pregnancy or lactation. The sample belongs to a study of T cells in Graves' hyperthyroidism and ophthalmopathy. The wider study: The blood sample was taken at first diagnosis, before treatment began. The study's findings and limits: Most thyroid clonotypes expanded above 0.001 were also detected in blood.

The ends were cut back, 5 bases at V and 2 bases at J, with 9 bases in the middle. CDR3 length equals 14 residues. It was RNA transcripts that yielded the amplified TCR beta CDR3 regions. First-round RT-PCR of the TCR CDR3 relied on the HTBI primer set. In TCRdb, the multiplex PCR reads were re-called with MiXCR into one record per CDR3 protein. There are a few hundred thousand distinct CDR3 sequences in the sample; roughly a fifth occur only once, and around half lies in the top ten. The sequence was obtained from a woman aged 50 to 65 with Graves' hyperthyroidism. Sequencing was performed on blood. The V gene is TRBV12-3 or TRBV12-4, the J gene TRBJ1-4; weak D call: TRBD1 (6 bases). The CDR3, as DNA: TGTGCCAGCAGTGACAGGTGGACTAATGAAAAACTGTTTTTT. Encoded protein: CASSDRWTNEKLFF.